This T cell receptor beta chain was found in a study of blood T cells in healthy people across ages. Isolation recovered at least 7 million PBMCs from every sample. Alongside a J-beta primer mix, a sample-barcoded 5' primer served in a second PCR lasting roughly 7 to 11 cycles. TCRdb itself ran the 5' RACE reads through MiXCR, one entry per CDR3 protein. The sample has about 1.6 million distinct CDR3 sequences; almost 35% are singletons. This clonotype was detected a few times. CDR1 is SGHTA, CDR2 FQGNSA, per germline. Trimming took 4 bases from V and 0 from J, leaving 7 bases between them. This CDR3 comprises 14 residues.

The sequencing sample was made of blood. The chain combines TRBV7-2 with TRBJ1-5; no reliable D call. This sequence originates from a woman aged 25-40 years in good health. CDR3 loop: CASSWARSNQPQHF. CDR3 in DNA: TGTGCCAGCAGCTGGGCTCGTAGCAATCAGCCCCAGCATTTT. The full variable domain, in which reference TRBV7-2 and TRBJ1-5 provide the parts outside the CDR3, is GAGVSQSPSNKVTEKGKDVELRCDPISGHTALYWYRQSLGQGLEFLIYFQGNSAPDKSGLPSDRFSAERTGGSVSTLTIQRTQQEDSAVYLCASSWARSNQPQHFGDGTRLSIL.